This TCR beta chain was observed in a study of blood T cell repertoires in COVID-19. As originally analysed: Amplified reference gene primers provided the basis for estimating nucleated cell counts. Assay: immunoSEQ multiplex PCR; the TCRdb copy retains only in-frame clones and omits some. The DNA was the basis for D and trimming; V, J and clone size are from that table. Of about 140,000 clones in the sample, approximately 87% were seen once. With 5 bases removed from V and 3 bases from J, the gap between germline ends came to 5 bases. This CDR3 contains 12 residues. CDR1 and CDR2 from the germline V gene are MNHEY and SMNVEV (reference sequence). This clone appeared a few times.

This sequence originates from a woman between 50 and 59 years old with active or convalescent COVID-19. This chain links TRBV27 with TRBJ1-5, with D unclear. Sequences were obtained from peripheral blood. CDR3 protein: CASSPINQPQHF. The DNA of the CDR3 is TGTGCCAGCAGTCCCATCAATCAGCCCCAGCATTTT.